This T cell receptor beta chain derives from a study of a mutant IDH1 vaccine in newly diagnosed glioma (dated by TCRdb to about 2021). Concerning the study at large: Vaccination was initiated 4-6 weeks after radiotherapy alone, or concurrently with temozolomide cycles in the chemotherapy-containing groups. Peripheral blood was drawn at six visits: V03 (baseline), V05, V07, V10, V12 and V13. Visit V12 was the week-35 safety follow-up and visit V13 was the week-47 end of study. Longitudinal TCRB deep sequencing was done for 25 treated patients, wherever samples were available for exploratory analyses. Before enrollment, most patients had been given radiochemotherapy with temozolomide as standard therapy, while the rest had received either radiotherapy alone or temozolomide alone. Of the 32 treated patients, roughly 60% were male and around 40% were female, and the mean age was 40.4 years. Points the paper makes about the study in general: Immune responses induced by the vaccine were seen in around 93% of patients across multiple MHC alleles. PBMC samples for TCRB deep sequencing were selected based on availability. It was noted by the authors that analyses of patient blood samples could not be reproduced owing to sample limitations. Pseudoprogression appeared unrelated to alterations in the top peripheral T cell clonotypes detected by TCRB sequencing.

Libraries were prepared through the immunoSEQ multiplex PCR assay. Rearranged TCR beta chain sequences were amplified using the hsTCRB Kit according to the manufacturer's protocol. Sequencing of TCRB libraries was carried out on an Illumina MiSeq. The authors processed their data as follows. Demultiplexing, trimming and gene mapping were performed with the kit vendor's proprietary platform. Entries here come from immuneACCESS through TCRdb and include only in-frame sequences with V and J called. Some clones fail to appear in such tables; in the studies checked, an unresolved V gene covers under half of the shortfall, and the cause of the remainder is unknown. Clonal size and the V and J genes are those of that table, whereas D and trimming came from the DNA. The sample data list fewer than 90,000 clones, and roughly 80% of these were observed just once. The biggest ten clones account for approximately 12% of the sample.

Turning to this clone: What this receptor recognizes is not known. Nothing much larger sits one base from this clone, and base qualities are not available.

What this sample's time point label stands for: week 35, safety follow-up. Each vaccine dose was 300 ug of a 20-mer mutant IDH1 peptide in Montanide, given subcutaneously with topical imiquimod. Across visits V03 through V10, patients got a total of eight vaccinations, given in weeks 1, 3, 5, 7, 11, 15, 19 and 23. All donors had newly diagnosed IDH1-mutant astrocytomas of WHO grade 3 or 4 that showed loss of nuclear ATRX. The samples were drawn from NOA16, a multicentre, single-arm, open-label phase I trial in Germany that tested a mutant IDH1 peptide vaccine in humans for the first time. Genomic DNA for TCRB sequencing was extracted from EDTA blood using the DNeasy Blood and Tissue Kit. CDR1 and CDR2 (LNHNV, YYDKDF) derive from the germline V gene (reference sequence). Trimming at the junction amounts to 4 bases on V and 3 bases on J, and the germline ends lie 13 bases apart. The CDR3 goes from the cysteine to the phenylalanine over 15 residues. Only the CDR3 region is kept as DNA, spanning 45 bases read in frame from base 1.

The V and J genes are TRBV15 and TRBJ1-5; the D segment cannot be called with confidence. Sequences were derived from PBMCs, sampled from a glioma patient whose treatment included an IDH1 peptide vaccine. The origin of this receptor is a man in his late teens or twenties with glioma. The DNA sequence reads TGTGCCACCAGCACAACGTGGGGAAACAATCAGCCCCAGCATTTT. The translation is CATSTTWGNNQPQHF.